The 24 T cell receptor beta chains presented below share a single source sample, sequenced in a study of T cell repertoires in cytomegalovirus infection. These TCRs' antigens remain unknown. TCRdb independently ran MiXCR on the reads; one entry per CDR3 protein. The sample lists about 900,000 distinct CDR3 sequences; roughly 30% were seen once. The specimen comprised cultured CD8+ T cells from PBMCs, sampled from culture after CMV antigen stimulation. The source is a human donor in good health (CMV status not recorded). Some clones in this sample may be carry-over from other donors' samples.

The chain links TRBV2 to TRBJ2-1, with D tentatively TRBD2 (5 bases). Trimming shortened V by 5 bases and J by 7 bases, and 18 bases separated the two germline ends. The length of the CDR3 is 15 residues. The germline V gene has CDR1 SNHLY and CDR2 FYNNEI. DNA for the CDR3: TGTGCCAGCAGTCACACGGGGATCAGAGGGAATGAGCAGTTCTTC. Its translation: CASSHTGIRGNEQFF.

J is TRBJ1-1 and V is TRBV12-3 or TRBV12-4; D unclear. The CDR3 length is 15 residues. Trimming pared 4 bases from V and 5 bases from J, leaving 17 bases between. The CDR3 region is CASSSTYPGRTEAFF. CDR3 sequence (DNA): TGTGCCAGCAGTTCAACCTACCCCGGTCGGACTGAAGCTTTCTTT.

The chain carries TRBV4-1 and TRBJ1-2; D uncertain. CDR3 length: 15 residues. With 3 bases removed from V and 4 bases from J, the gap between germline ends came to 15 bases. Per the germline V gene, CDR1 is MGHRA and CDR2 is YSYEKL. The CDR3 is CASSQNLERPYGYTF. CDR3 sequence (DNA): TGCGCCAGCAGCCAGAACCTTGAAAGGCCCTATGGCTACACCTTC.

V and J are TRBV25-1 and TRBJ2-1, with 11 bases identical to TRBD2. The ends lost 8 bases at V and 6 bases at J; junction bases unmatched: 3. Germline values: CDR1 MGHDK, CDR2 SYGVNS. CDR3 length equals 13 residues. CDR3 bases: TGTGCCAGCGGTAGCGGGGGGGCCAATGAGCAGTTCTTC. Encoded protein: CASGSGGANEQFF.

This sequence joins TRBV6-5 and TRBJ1-2, with TRBD1 matching 7 bases. This CDR3 has 15 residues. The trim removed 6 bases at V and 8 bases at J, leaving 15 bases unmatched. CDR1 and CDR2 from the germline V gene are MNHEY and SVGAGI. The CDR3 sequence is CASSPHRGMGGGYTF. The DNA for the CDR3 is TGTGCCAGCAGCCCCCACAGGGGCATGGGGGGGGGCTACACCTTC.

This clonotype was seen a handful of times. The rearrangement uses TRBV7-7 and TRBJ2-7, with TRBD1 as a possible D gene (5 bases). CDR1 SSHAT and CDR2 FNYEAQ come from the germline V gene (reference sequence). This CDR3 is built from 17 residues. The CDR3 sequence is CASSLDPDSVSSYEQYV. The CDR3 nucleotides are TGTGCTAGCAGCTTAGACCCCGACAGCGTTAGCTCCTACGAGCAGTACGTC.

In this sample, this clonotype turned up a few times. This chain uses TRBV7-9 with TRBJ2-7, with 7 nucleotides matching TRBD1. Germline values: CDR1 SEHNR, CDR2 FQNEAQ (reference sequence). V was pared by 11 bases and J by 4 bases, with 8 bases of the junction left unmatched. The CDR3 spans 12 residues. Here the CDR3 reads CAGEGQVYEQYF. In nucleotides, the CDR3 is TGTGCCGGAGAAGGACAGGTTTACGAGCAGTACTTC. The entire variable domain, with the rest obtained from reference TRBV7-9 and TRBJ2-7, is as follows: DTGVSQNPRHKITKRGQNVTFRCDPISEHNRLYWYRQTLGQGPEFLTYFQNEAQLEKSRLLSDRFSAERPKGSFSTLEIQRTEQGDSAMYLCAGEGQVYEQYFGPGTRLTVT.

The rearrangement uses TRBV7-9 and TRBJ1-5; D may be TRBD1 (5 bases). CDR1 is SEHNR and CDR2 is FQNEAQ in the germline V gene (reference sequence). This CDR3 spans 14 amino acids. Trimming removed 1 base at V and 6 bases at J, with 10 bases between. This CDR3 is CASSLEGEGQPQHF. The CDR3 nucleotides are TGTGCCAGCAGCTTAGAAGGGGAGGGTCAGCCCCAGCATTTT.

Only a few counts were recorded for this clonotype. J is TRBJ1-2 and V is TRBV20-1; no definite D call. The CDR3 has 9 amino acids. V lost 8 bases to trimming and J lost 7 bases, with 8 bases between them. The germline gives CDR1 DFQATT, CDR2 SNEGSKA (reference sequence). The CDR3, as DNA: TGCAGTTCGGACGGTGGCTACACCTTC. Its translation: CSSDGGYTF.

The table lists this clonotype with a few counts. The chain is built from TRBV7-4 and TRBJ2-1; 7 nucleotides agree with TRBD1. The CDR3 totals 15 residues. J lost 5 bases, V lost 5 bases, and 9 bases had no gene match. Germline CDR1 reads SGHVT; CDR2 reads SQSDAQ. The CDR3 nucleotides are TGTGCCAGCAGCCTATTAGGGGGCCTAAACAATGAGCAGTTCTTC. Its protein is CASSLLGGLNNEQFF. The entire variable domain, with the rest obtained from reference TRBV7-4 and TRBJ2-1, is as follows: GAGVSQSPRYKVAKRGRDVALRCDSISGHVTLYWYRQTLGQGSEVLTYSQSDAQRDKSGRPSGRFSAERPERSVSTLKIQRTEQGDSAVYLCASSLLGGLNNEQFFGPGTRLTVL.

This clonotype has ten or more counts. The chain carries TRBV7-9 and TRBJ2-1, with 11 bases aligning to TRBD2. CDR3 length equals 15 residues. J was trimmed by 4 bases and V by 5 bases; bases with no gene match: 4. Germline CDR1 and CDR2: SEHNR and FQNEAQ (reference sequence). The CDR3 loop is CASSNRLAGYNEQFF. The CDR3, as DNA: TGTGCCAGCAGCAACCGACTAGCGGGGTACAATGAGCAGTTCTTC.

Here the CDR3 reads CASSNPGIHQPQHF. In DNA form, the CDR3 reads TGTGCCAGTAGCAATCCAGGGATCCATCAGCCCCAGCATTTT. The genes are TRBV19 and TRBJ1-5, with D perhaps matching TRBD1 (5 bases). Germline-derived CDR1 and CDR2 are LNHDA and SQIVND (reference sequence). V lost 6 bases and J 5 bases, leaving 14 bases between the germline ends. This CDR3 is 14 amino acids long.

This clonotype was recorded many times. The chain recombines TRBV28 with TRBJ2-7; D gene unclear. Per germline, CDR1 MDHEN and CDR2 SYDVKM. CDR3 length: 13 amino acids. CDR3 protein: CASSLSGGYEQYV. CDR3 nucleotides: TGTGCCAGCAGCTTATCGGGTGGATACGAGCAGTACGTC.

This clonotype appeared many times. The rearrangement uses TRBV7-6 and TRBJ1-1; D is possibly TRBD1 (5 bases). V was clipped by 4 bases and J by 0 bases, with 12 bases between them. The CDR3 is 15 amino acids. Germline values: CDR1 SGHVS, CDR2 FNYEAQ. CDR3 amino acids: CASSSRGDLNTEAFF. Written as DNA, the CDR3 is TGTGCCAGCAGCTCCCGGGGGGACCTGAACACTGAAGCTTTCTTT.

This clonotype was counted only a few times. The chain uses TRBV12-3 or TRBV12-4 and TRBJ2-3; D not certain. This CDR3 region has 16 residues. Trimming cost V 6 bases and J 2 bases, with 18 bases left between them. The CDR3 loop is CASRPRRRSYTDTQYF. The CDR3, as DNA: TGTGCCAGCAGACCACGAAGACGGTCTTACACAGATACGCAGTATTTT.

J is TRBJ2-5 and V is TRBV5-1; maybe TRBD2 (5 bases). Trimming stripped 1 base from V and 0 bases from J, with 16 bases between. The germline gives CDR1 SGHRS, CDR2 YFSETQ. This CDR3 contains 17 residues. CDR3 in DNA: TGCGCCAGCAGCTTGAAGAGTGGACTCCGGTACCAAGAGACCCAGTACTTC. Encoded protein: CASSLKSGLRYQETQYF.

The chain employs TRBV6-6 and TRBJ2-5; D might be TRBD1 or TRBD2, each matching 5 bases. V was cut by 5 bases and J by 4 bases, with 11 bases left in between. Germline CDR1 and CDR2: MNHNY and SVGAGI (reference sequence). CDR3 length equals 13 residues. This CDR3 reads CASSKGPGETQYF. The CDR3 bases are TGTGCCAGCAGTAAGGGACCTGGAGAGACCCAGTACTTC.

This clonotype was observed a few times. V usage is TRBV27 and J usage is TRBJ2-2; the D gene could be TRBD1 or TRBD2 (6 bases each). The germline CDR1 and CDR2 sequences are MNHEY and SMNVEV (reference sequence). The CDR3 is 14 amino acids. Trimming removed 10 bases at V and 4 bases at J, with 16 bases between. CDR3: CATHGGRGTGELFF. CDR3 coding DNA: TGTGCCACCCACGGGGGCCGAGGCACCGGGGAGCTGTTTTTT.

This clonotype was counted only a few times. The CDR3 region is CASSYLVGYEQYV. The CDR3 DNA sequence: TGTGCCAGCAGTTACTTGGTGGGATACGAGCAGTACGTC. The J gene is TRBJ2-7, the V gene TRBV6-6; no firm D call. Per germline, CDR1 MNHNY and CDR2 SVGAGI (reference sequence). The CDR3 covers 13 residues. V was shortened by 1 base and J by 4 bases, with 8 bases between the two germline ends.

The J gene is TRBJ1-5, the V gene TRBV28; D call uncertain. The length of the CDR3 is 14 residues. Trimming took 8 bases from V and 2 from J, leaving 13 bases between them. Germline CDR1 reads MDHEN; CDR2 reads SYDVKM. Written as DNA, the CDR3 is TGTGCCAGCCGGGATCCGGGAGGCAATCAGCCCCAGCATTTT. Translated: CASRDPGGNQPQHF.

J is TRBJ2-7 and V is TRBV13, with 7 bases matching TRBD2. CDR3 size: 15 residues. Looked up from germline, CDR1 is PRHDT and CDR2 is FYEKMQ (reference sequence). Trimming cost V 4 bases and J 3 bases; bases outside gene matches: 9. The CDR3 reads CASSSRNGGIYEQYF. CDR3 bases: TGTGCCAGCAGCTCCCGTAACGGGGGGATCTACGAGCAGTACTTC.

Many counts were recorded for this clonotype. CDR3 DNA: TGTGCCAGCGGCGAAACGAACACCGGGGAGCTGTTTTTT. This gives the protein CASGETNTGELFF. V gene TRBV6-5 combines with J gene TRBJ2-2; D is undetermined. Germline V gene data show CDR1 as MNHEY and CDR2 as SVGAGI. CDR3 length: 13 amino acids. V lost 8 bases and J lost 0, with 7 bases in between.

There are a few counts of this clonotype. The chain is built from TRBV6-2 or TRBV6-3 and TRBJ2-1; TRBD2 matches 10 bases. Germline V gives CDR1 MNHEY, CDR2 SVGEGT. J gave up 4 bases and V 5 bases, and 11 bases lay outside the gene matches. This CDR3 contains 17 residues. The CDR3 loop is CASSPVLSGGGYNEQFF. The CDR3 DNA is TGTGCCAGCAGTCCTGTATTAAGCGGGGGGGGGTACAATGAGCAGTTCTTC.

This rearrangement joins TRBV5-6 to TRBJ1-1, with D unclear. V gave up 4 bases and J gave up 3 bases, with 13 bases separating them. Germline V lookup: CDR1 SGHDT, CDR2 YYEEEE. The CDR3 is 14 residues long. As DNA, the CDR3 is TGTGCCAGCAGCCCCCCGGATCTGGACACTGAAGCTTTCTTT. Translated, it gives CASSPPDLDTEAFF. Complete variable domain (other parts from reference TRBV5-6 and TRBJ1-1): DAGVTQSPTHLIKTRGQQVTLRCSPKSGHDTVSWYQQALGQGPQFIFQYYEEEERQRGNFPDRFSGHQFPNYSSELNVNALLLGDSALYLCASSPPDLDTEAFFGQGTRLTVV.